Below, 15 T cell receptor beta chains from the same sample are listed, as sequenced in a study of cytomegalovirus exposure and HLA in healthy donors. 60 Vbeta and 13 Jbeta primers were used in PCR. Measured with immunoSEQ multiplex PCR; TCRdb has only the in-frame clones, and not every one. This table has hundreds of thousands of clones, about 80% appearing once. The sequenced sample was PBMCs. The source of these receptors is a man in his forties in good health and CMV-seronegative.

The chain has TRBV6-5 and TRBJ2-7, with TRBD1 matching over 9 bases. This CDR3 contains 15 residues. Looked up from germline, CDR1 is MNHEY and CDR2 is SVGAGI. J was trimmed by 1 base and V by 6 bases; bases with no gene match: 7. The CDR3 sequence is CASSSPGTGSYEQYF. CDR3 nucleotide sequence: TGTGCCAGCAGCAGCCCGGGGACAGGGTCCTACGAGCAGTACTTC.

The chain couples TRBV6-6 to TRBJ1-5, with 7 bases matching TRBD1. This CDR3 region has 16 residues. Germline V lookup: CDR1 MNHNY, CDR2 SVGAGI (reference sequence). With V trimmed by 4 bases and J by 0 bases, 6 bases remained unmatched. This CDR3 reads CASSLGQSNSNQPQHF. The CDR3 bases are TGTGCCAGCAGTTTGGGACAGTCAAATAGCAATCAGCCCCAGCATTTT.

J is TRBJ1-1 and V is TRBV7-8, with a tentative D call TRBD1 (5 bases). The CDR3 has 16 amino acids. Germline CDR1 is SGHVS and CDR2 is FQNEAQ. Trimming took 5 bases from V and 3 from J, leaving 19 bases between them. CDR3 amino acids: CASSAFNSGVDTEAFF. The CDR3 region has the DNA TGTGCCAGCAGCGCCTTTAATTCGGGGGTCGACACTGAAGCTTTCTTT.

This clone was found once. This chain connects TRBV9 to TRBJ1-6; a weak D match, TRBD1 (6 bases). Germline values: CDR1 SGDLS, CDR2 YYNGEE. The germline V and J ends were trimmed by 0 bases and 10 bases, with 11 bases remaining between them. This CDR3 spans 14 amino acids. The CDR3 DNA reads TGTGCCAGCAGCGTAGTTGGGGGCGGGTCACCCCTCCACTTT. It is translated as CASSVVGGGSPLHF.

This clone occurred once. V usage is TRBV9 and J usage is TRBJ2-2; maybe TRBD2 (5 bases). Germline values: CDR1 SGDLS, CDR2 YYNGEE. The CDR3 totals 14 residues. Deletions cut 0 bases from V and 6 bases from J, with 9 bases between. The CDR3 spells CASSVEGSPGELFF. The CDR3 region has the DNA TGTGCCAGCAGCGTAGAAGGGAGTCCCGGGGAGCTGTTTTTT. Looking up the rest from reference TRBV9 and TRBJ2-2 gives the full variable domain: DSGVTQTPKHLITATGQRVTLRCSPRSGDLSVYWYQQSLDQGLQFLIQYYNGEERAKGNILERFSAQQFPDLHSELNLSSLELGDSALYFCASSVEGSPGELFFGEGSRLTVL.

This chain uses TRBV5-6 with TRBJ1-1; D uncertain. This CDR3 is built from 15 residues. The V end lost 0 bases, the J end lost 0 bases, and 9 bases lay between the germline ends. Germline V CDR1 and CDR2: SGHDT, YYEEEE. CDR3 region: CASSLVGRLNTEAFF. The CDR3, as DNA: TGTGCCAGCAGCTTGGTGGGCAGGTTGAACACTGAAGCTTTCTTT.

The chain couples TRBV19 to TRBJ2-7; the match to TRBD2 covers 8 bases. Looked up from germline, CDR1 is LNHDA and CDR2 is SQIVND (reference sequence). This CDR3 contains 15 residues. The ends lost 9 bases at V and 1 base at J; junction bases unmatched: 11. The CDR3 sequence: CASRSGASGSYEQYF. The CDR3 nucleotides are TGTGCCAGCAGAAGCGGGGCTAGCGGGTCCTACGAGCAGTACTTC.

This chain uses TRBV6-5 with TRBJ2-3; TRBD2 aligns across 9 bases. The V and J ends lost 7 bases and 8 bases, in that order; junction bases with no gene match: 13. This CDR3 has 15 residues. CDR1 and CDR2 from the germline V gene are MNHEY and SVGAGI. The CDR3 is CASTLGAGGPGTQYF. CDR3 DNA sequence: TGTGCCAGCACCCTAGGGGCGGGGGGGCCGGGTACGCAGTATTTT.

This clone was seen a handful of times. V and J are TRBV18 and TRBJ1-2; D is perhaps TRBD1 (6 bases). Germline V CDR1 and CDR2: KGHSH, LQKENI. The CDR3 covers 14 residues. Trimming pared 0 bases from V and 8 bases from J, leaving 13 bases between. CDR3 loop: CASSPPHRVEGYTF. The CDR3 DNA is TGTGCCAGCTCACCACCGCACAGGGTAGAAGGCTACACCTTC.

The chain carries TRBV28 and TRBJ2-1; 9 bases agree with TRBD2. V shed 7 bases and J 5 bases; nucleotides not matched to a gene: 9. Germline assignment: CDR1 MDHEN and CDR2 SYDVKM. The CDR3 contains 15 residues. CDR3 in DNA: TGTGCCAGCACCCCTCCGGGACTAGCTGACAATGAGCAGTTCTTC. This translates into CASTPPGLADNEQFF.

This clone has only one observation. CDR3 DNA: TGTGCCAGCAGCGCGGGGTGGGGGGCCAACGTCCTGACTTTC. This encodes CASSAGWGANVLTF. J is TRBJ2-6 and V is TRBV5-8, with D maybe TRBD2 (6 bases). The CDR3 covers 14 residues. Trimming shortened V by 4 bases and J by 4 bases, and 9 bases separated the two germline ends. Germline V gives CDR1 SGHTS, CDR2 YDEGEE. Looking up the rest from reference TRBV5-8 and TRBJ2-6 gives the full variable domain: EAGVTQSPTHLIKTRGQQATLRCSPISGHTSVYWYQQALGLGLQFLLWYDEGEERNRGNFPPRFSGRQFPNYSSELNVNALELEDSALYLCASSAGWGANVLTFGAGSRLTVL.

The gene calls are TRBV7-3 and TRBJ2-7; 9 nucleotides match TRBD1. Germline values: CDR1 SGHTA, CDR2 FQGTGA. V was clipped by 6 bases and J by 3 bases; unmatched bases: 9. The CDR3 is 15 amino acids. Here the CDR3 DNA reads TGTGCCAGCAGAGCCGGGCGGGACAGGGTCTACGAGCAGTACTTC. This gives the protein CASRAGRDRVYEQYF.

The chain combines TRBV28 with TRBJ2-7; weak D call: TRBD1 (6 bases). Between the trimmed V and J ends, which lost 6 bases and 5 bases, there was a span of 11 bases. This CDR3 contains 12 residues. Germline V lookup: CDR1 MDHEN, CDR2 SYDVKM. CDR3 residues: CASSLDRHEQYF. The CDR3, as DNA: TGTGCCAGCAGCCTAGACAGGCACGAGCAGTACTTC.

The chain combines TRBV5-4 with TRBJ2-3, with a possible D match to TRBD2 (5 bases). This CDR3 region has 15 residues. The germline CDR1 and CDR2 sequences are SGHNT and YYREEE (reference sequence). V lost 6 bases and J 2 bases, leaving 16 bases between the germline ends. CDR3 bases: TGTGCCAGCAAAGTGGCCGGGATAGCCACAGATACGCAGTATTTT. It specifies CASKVAGIATDTQYF.

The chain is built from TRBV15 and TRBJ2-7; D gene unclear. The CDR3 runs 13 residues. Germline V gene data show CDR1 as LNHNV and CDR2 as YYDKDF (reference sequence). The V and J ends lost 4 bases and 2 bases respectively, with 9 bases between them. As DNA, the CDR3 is TGTGCCACCAGCAAACAGAGACCCTACGAGCAGTACTTC. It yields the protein CATSKQRPYEQYF.